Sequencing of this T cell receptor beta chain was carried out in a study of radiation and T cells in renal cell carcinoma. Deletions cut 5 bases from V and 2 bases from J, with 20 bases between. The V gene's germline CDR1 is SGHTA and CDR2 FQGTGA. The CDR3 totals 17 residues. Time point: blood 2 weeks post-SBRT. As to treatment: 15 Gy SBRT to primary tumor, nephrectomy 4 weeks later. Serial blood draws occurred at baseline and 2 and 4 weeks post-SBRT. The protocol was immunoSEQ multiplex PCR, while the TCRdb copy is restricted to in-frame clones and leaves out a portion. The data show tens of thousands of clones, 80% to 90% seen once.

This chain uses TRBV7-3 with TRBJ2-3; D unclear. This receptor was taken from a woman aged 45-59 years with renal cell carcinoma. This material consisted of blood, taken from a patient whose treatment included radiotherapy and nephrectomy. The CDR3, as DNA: TGTGCCAGCAGCCCTGGCCCTCAGAGGTCTACCACAGATACGCAGTATTTT. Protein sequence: CASSPGPQRSTTDTQYF.